This T cell receptor beta chain was identified in a study of ipilimumab plus nivolumab after autologous stem cell transplantation. In the study overall: A median of roughly eight nivolumab and about 5 ipilimumab doses were given.

Sequencing was performed with immunoSEQ multiplex PCR; in TCRdb, only in-frame clones are kept and a portion is missing. In the table there are 43,000 or so clones, nearly 90% of which are singletons. This clone was counted once. Dosing: nivolumab 3 mg/kg IV, weeks 1, 4, 7, 10, then every two weeks to week 26. This clonotype originated in a male donor with multiple myeloma. Specimen: PBMCs, collected in a trial of ipilimumab plus nivolumab as post-transplant consolidation.

The CDR3 DNA sequence: TGTGCCAGCAGCTCCGGGACTAGGGGCACAGATACGCAGTATTTT. Its protein product is CASSSGTRGTDTQYF. V gene TRBV5-6 combines with J gene TRBJ2-3; 8 bases line up with TRBD2. V was clipped by 3 bases and J by 1 base; unmatched bases: 4. The CDR3 contains 15 residues. Per the germline V gene, CDR1 is SGHDT and CDR2 is YYEEEE. Full variable domain (remainder filled in from reference TRBV5-6 and TRBJ2-3): DAGVTQSPTHLIKTRGQQVTLRCSPKSGHDTVSWYQQALGQGPQFIFQYYEEEERQRGNFPDRFSGHQFPNYSSELNVNALLLGDSALYLCASSSGTRGTDTQYFGPGTRLTVL.